This T cell receptor beta chain was documented in a study of technical replicates of blood from several donors. Generated by immunoSEQ multiplex PCR, the TCRdb table keeps only in-frame clones and is missing some. The sample records some 83,000 clones, about 92% being singletons. The V end lost 0 bases, the J end lost 5 bases, and 4 bases lay between the germline ends. Per the germline V gene, CDR1 is SGHAT and CDR2 is FQNNGV. The CDR3 spans 12 residues. The chain uses TRBV11-2 and TRBJ1-1; D call uncertain. The sequenced sample consisted of T cells isolated from PBMCs. The receptor comes from a human donor in good health. CDR3 loop: CASSLDRTEAFF. In DNA form, the CDR3 reads TGTGCCAGCAGCTTAGATAGAACTGAAGCTTTCTTT.